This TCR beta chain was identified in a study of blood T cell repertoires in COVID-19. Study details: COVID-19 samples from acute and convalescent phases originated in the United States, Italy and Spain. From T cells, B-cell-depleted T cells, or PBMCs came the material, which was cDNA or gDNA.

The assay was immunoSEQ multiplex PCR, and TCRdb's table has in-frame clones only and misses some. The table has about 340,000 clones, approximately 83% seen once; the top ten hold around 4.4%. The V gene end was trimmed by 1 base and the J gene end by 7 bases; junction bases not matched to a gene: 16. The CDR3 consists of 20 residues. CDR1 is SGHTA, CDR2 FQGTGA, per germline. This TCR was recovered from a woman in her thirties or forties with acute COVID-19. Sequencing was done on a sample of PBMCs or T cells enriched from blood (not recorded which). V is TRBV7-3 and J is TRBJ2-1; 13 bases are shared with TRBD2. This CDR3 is CASSLIPTSGRARVKNEQFF. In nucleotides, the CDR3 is TGTGCCAGCAGCTTAATACCTACTAGCGGGAGGGCCCGGGTGAAGAATGAGCAGTTCTTC.